These T cell receptor beta chains were read from a single sample in a study of T cell responses to AZD1222 COVID-19 vaccine. Data came from immunoSEQ multiplex PCR; TCRdb stores just in-frame clones and leaves some out. Of over 95,000 clones in the sample, roughly nine tenths were seen once. The specimen comprised peripheral blood, sampled 28 days after the second AZD1222 dose. The origin of the receptors is an adult who received the AZD1222 COVID-19 vaccine. CDR3s include the opening cysteine and the closing phenylalanine or tryptophan. The order of the fields is D gene, clone size, V gene, J gene, CDR3 DNA, CDR3 protein. The D gene is left open where the match is weak. Not all rows give a size; the values are once, few, many and, for expanded clones, a class.

TRBD1	NA	TRBV7-9	TRBJ1-2	TGTGCCAGCAGCCCGGGACAGGGGGCGAGTGGCTACACCTTC	CASSPGQGASGYTF
TRBD1	NA	TRBV19	TRBJ1-2	TGTGCCAGTAGTACGGACAGGGCTGGCTACACCTTC	CASSTDRAGYTF
NA	NA	TRBV24-1	TRBJ2-5	TGTGCCACCAGTTCTCCAGAGGAGACCCAGTACTTC	CATSSPEETQYF
NA	NA	TRBV27	TRBJ1-2	TGTGCCAGCAGTCTGGGTGTTAACTATGGCTACACCTTC	CASSLGVNYGYTF
NA	NA	TRBV21-1	TRBJ1-3	TGTGCCAACAAGGACAGGCACGGAGGAAACACCATATATTTT	CANKDRHGGNTIYF
NA	NA	TRBV13	TRBJ1-2	TGTGCCAGCAGCTTGAGGATGGGGGCGCATGGCTACACCTTC	CASSLRMGAHGYTF
NA	NA	TRBV29-1	TRBJ2-2	TGCAGCGCGCAAAACGCGAACACCGGGGAGCTGTTTTTT	CSAQNANTGELFF
NA	NA	TRBV5-1	TRBJ2-1	TGCGCCAGCAGCCCCGGGCCAGGTAACAATGAGCAGTTCTTC	CASSPGPGNNEQFF
NA	NA	TRBV7-2	TRBJ1-6	TGTGCCAGCAGCTTAGGTCAGGGGCCGAATTCACCCCTCCACTTT	CASSLGQGPNSPLHF
NA	NA	TRBV2	TRBJ1-1	TGTGCCAGCAGCGGGGAGGGGATGAACACTGAAGCTTTCTTT	CASSGEGMNTEAFF
NA	NA	TRBV6-2/TRBV6-3	TRBJ2-7	TGTGCCAGCAGTTATCTTCGGAGGGACGGGGAGCAGTACTTC	CASSYLRRDGEQYF
NA	NA	TRBV5-1	TRBJ1-4	TGCGCCAGCAGCTTGGAACCGAACGGTGAAAAACTGTTTTTT	CASSLEPNGEKLFF
NA	NA	TRBV24-1	TRBJ1-2	TGTGCCACCAGTGACCGCGGGACACCCTATGGCTACACCTTC	CATSDRGTPYGYTF
NA	NA	TRBV21-1	TRBJ1-5	TGTGCCAGCAGCAAAGTTAGCCCCCCTATTTGTTGCAATCAGCCCCAGCATTTT	CASSKVSPPICCNQPQHF
TRBD2	NA	TRBV18	TRBJ2-1	TGTGCCAGCTCACAAAAAGCTACTAGCGGGATCCGAGGGGGCTACAATGAGCAGTTCTTC	CASSQKATSGIRGGYNEQFF
NA	once	TRBV7-2	TRBJ1-1	TGTGCCAGCAGCTTCGACCGTACCTTTGAAGCTTTCTTT	CASSFDRTFEAFF
NA	NA	TRBV5-1	TRBJ2-7	TGCGCCAGCAGCTTGGCGGCCGGTACCTACGAGCAGTACTTC	CASSLAAGTYEQYF
TRBD2	NA	TRBV20-1	TRBJ2-1	TGCAGTGCTAGTGGACTAGCGGGAGGAGGTCGTGTCAATGAGCAGTTCTTC	CSASGLAGGGRVNEQFF
NA	once	TRBV7-9	TRBJ2-5	TGTGCCAGCAGCTTGGGGCAGGGCGTGGAGGAGACCCAGTACTTC	CASSLGQGVEETQYF
TRBD2	once	TRBV29-1	TRBJ2-3	TGCACCGCCCAGGGAGGGCTAAGCACAGATACGCAGTATTTT	CTAQGGLSTDTQYF
TRBD2	NA	TRBV10-3	TRBJ2-4	TGTGCCATCAGTGAAGTGACTAGCGGGAGAAACATTCAGTACTTC	CAISEVTSGRNIQYF
NA	NA	TRBV13	TRBJ2-1	TGTGCCAGCACTTCATTAGCCCGAGTGTCTGAGCAGTTCTTC	CASTSLARVSEQFF
NA	NA	TRBV28	TRBJ1-5	TGTGCCAGCAGTTTCCCGCCCGGGATGGGACGGGGGTGGCCCCAGCATTTT	CASSFPPGMGRGWPQHF
NA	NA	TRBV7-6	TRBJ2-2	TGTGCCAGCAGCTTAGGGGCAGGGGACACCGGGGAGCTGTTTTTT	CASSLGAGDTGELFF
NA	few	TRBV7-2	TRBJ1-4	TGTGCCAGCAGCTTAGGAGGGAATGGCCTTGGTGAAAAACTGTTTTTT	CASSLGGNGLGEKLFF
NA	NA	TRBV28	TRBJ1-5	TGTGCCAGCAGTCCCGCGCAACAGCCCCAGCATTTT	CASSPAQQPQHF
TRBD1	NA	TRBV5-1	TRBJ2-1	TGCGCCAGCAGCTTGACAGGGGGATACAATGAGCAGTTCTTC	CASSLTGGYNEQFF
TRBD1	once	TRBV19	TRBJ1-6	TGTGCCAGTAAATCCCGGGACAGGGATCATTCACCCCTCCACTTT	CASKSRDRDHSPLHF
NA	NA	TRBV20-1	TRBJ1-2	TGCAGTGCTAGTGCCCCGTTCTCGTTTGGCTACACCTTC	CSASAPFSFGYTF
TRBD2	NA	TRBV7-8	TRBJ2-2	TGTGCCAGCACGGTCAGGGCCTTTGGGACTACGAGCTCCGGGGAGCTGTTTTTT	CASTVRAFGTTSSGELFF
NA	NA	TRBV20-1	TRBJ1-5	TGCAGTGCTAGTGTCGGGACGGAAGAGCCCCAGCATTTT	CSASVGTEEPQHF
TRBD2	NA	TRBV10-3	TRBJ2-3	TGTGCCATCAGTGACCCACTAGCGGGAGGCACAGATACGCAGTATTTT	CAISDPLAGGTDTQYF
TRBD1	NA	TRBV19	TRBJ2-5	TGTGCCAGTACAGGGACAGCCCAAGAGACCCAGTACTTC	CASTGTAQETQYF
NA	NA	TRBV6-6	TRBJ2-7	TGTGCCAGCAGCATCGGCACCTACGAGCAGTACTTC	CASSIGTYEQYF
NA	NA	TRBV7-9	TRBJ2-7	TGTGCGTTTGGGACGGGCGGCGACGAGCAGTACTTC	CAFGTGGDEQYF
NA	NA	TRBV10-3	TRBJ1-1	TGTGCCATCAGTGCGGCGGAAAACACTGAAGCTTTCTTT	CAISAAENTEAFF
NA	NA	TRBV5-8	TRBJ2-1	TGTGCCAGCAGCGCGAGCCTAGCGATTCTACTGAGGAATGAGCAGTTCTTC	CASSASLAILLRNEQFF
NA	few	TRBV27	TRBJ2-3	TGTGCCAGCCGCGGGCAGGGCCTGAGAGCGGAAGGCACAGATACGCAGTATTTT	CASRGQGLRAEGTDTQYF
NA	NA	TRBV3-1/TRBV3-2	TRBJ1-1	TGTGCCAGCAGCCCAACCGGCGGCGAGGCTTTCTTT	CASSPTGGEAFF
TRBD1	NA	TRBV3-1/TRBV3-2	TRBJ2-2	TGTGCCAGCAGACCCCGGGCACAGGGGGCCACCGGGGAGCTGTTTTTT	CASRPRAQGATGELFF
NA	NA	TRBV19	TRBJ2-5	TGTGCCAGTAGTATAATGGGTCAGGGGTCCCAGTACTTC	CASSIMGQGSQYF
NA	NA	TRBV28	TRBJ2-1	TGTGCCAGCAGTTCCGAGCGGTGGGATGATCACTACAATGAGCAGTTCTTC	CASSSERWDDHYNEQFF
NA	NA	TRBV10-2	TRBJ2-7	TGCGCCAGCAGTGAGTCGAAACCGTCTGGGCAGTACTTC	CASSESKPSGQYF
NA	NA	TRBV28	TRBJ2-1	TGTGCCAGCAGTCCCCCGAGGCCCTTGAGCCCGTTCTTC	CASSPPRPLSPFF
NA	NA	TRBV19	TRBJ1-5	TGTGCCAGTGCTTCTACAGGGAATCAGCCCCAGCATTTT	CASASTGNQPQHF
TRBD1	NA	TRBV9	TRBJ1-4	TGTGCCAGCAGCGTTGGACAGGGTAATGAAAAACTGTTTTTT	CASSVGQGNEKLFF
NA	NA	TRBV11-3	TRBJ1-1	TGTGCCAGCAGCCCCGGAGGGAACACTGAAGCTTTCTTT	CASSPGGNTEAFF
NA	NA	TRBV12-3/TRBV12-4	TRBJ2-1	TGTGCCAGCAGTTTTCGAGCCGATGAGCAGTTCTTC	CASSFRADEQFF
NA	NA	TRBV10-1	TRBJ1-1	TGCGCCAGCAGTGAGTCGGAAAGGGCAGGGCGGGACACTGAAGCTTTCTTT	CASSESERAGRDTEAFF
NA	NA	TRBV19	TRBJ1-4	TGTGCCAGTAAGGTGGGGTCTGGGAAACTGTTTTTT	CASKVGSGKLFF
TRBD1	NA	TRBV27	TRBJ2-7	TGTGCCAGCAGTCGTCCGGGACAGGGTTACGAGCAGTACTTC	CASSRPGQGYEQYF
TRBD2	NA	TRBV7-2	TRBJ2-1	TGTGCCAGCAGCCCGGGACTAGCGGGAATGAATGAGCAGTTCTTC	CASSPGLAGMNEQFF
TRBD1	NA	TRBV15	TRBJ1-2	TGTGCCACCAGCAGAGAGGGACAGGGCTATGGCTACACCTTC	CATSREGQGYGYTF
NA	NA	TRBV7-9	TRBJ2-7	TGTGCCAGCAGCTCAAGGGACATCTCCTACGAGCAGTACTTC	CASSSRDISYEQYF
TRBD1	NA	TRBV28	TRBJ2-3	TGTGCCAGCAGTTCGCAATCTAGGACAGGGAATTCAGATACGCAGTATTTT	CASSSQSRTGNSDTQYF